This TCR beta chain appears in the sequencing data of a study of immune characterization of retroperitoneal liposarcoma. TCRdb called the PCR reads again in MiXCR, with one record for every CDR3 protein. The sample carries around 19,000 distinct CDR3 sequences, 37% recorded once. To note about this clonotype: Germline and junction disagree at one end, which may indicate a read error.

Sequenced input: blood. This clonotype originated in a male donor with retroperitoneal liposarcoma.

CDR3 amino acids: CASSIRGGNYEQYF. In nucleotides, the CDR3 is TGTGCCAGCAGCATTCGGGGAGGGAACTACGAGCAGTATTTC. This rearrangement joins TRBV11-3 to TRBJ2-7; 7 bases line up with TRBD2. CDR3 length: 14 residues. Germline loops: CDR1 SGHNT, CDR2 YENEEA. Based on the CDR3 plus reference TRBV11-3 and TRBJ2-7, the full variable domain is EAGVVQSPRYKIIEKKQPVAFWCNPISGHNTLYWYLQNLGQGPELLIRYENEEAVDDSQLPKDRFSAERLKGVDSTLKIQPAELGDSAVYLCASSIRGGNYEQYFGPGTRLTVT.